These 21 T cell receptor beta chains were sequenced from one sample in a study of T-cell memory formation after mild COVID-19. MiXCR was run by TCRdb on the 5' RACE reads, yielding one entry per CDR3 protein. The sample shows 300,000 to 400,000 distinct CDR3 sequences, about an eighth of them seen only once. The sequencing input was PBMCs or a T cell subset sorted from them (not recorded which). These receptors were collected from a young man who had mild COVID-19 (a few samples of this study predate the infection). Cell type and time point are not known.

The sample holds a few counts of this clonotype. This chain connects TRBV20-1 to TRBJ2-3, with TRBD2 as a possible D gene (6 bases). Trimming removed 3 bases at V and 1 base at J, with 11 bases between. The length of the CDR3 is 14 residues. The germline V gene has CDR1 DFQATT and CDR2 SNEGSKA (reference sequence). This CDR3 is CSASIKRGTDTQYF. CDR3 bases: TGCAGTGCTAGTATTAAGCGGGGCACAGATACGCAGTATTTT.

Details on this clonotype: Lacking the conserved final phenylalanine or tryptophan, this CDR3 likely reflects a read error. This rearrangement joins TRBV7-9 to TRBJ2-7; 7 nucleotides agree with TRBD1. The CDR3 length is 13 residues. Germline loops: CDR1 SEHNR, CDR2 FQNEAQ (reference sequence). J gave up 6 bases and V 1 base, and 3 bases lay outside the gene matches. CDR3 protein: CASSLVTGTEQYL. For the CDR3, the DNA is TGTGCCAGCAGCTTAGTGACAGGGACCGAGCAGTACTTA.

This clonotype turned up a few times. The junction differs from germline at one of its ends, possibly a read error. In DNA form, the CDR3 reads TGTGCCAGCAGCCTAGCAAGAAGAGGGGTTGCTCTCCACAATGAGCAGTTCTTC. Its protein product is CASSLARRGVALHNEQFF. The V gene is TRBV7-8, the J gene TRBJ2-1; TRBD1 or TRBD2 may be the D gene (5 bases each). The CDR3 covers 18 residues. CDR1 is SGHVS, CDR2 FQNEAQ, per germline.

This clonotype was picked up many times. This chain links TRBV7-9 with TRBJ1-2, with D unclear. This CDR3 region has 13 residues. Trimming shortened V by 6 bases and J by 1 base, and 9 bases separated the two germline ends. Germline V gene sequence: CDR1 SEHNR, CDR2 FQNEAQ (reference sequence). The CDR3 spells CASSPPVNYGYTF. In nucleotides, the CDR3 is TGTGCCAGCAGTCCTCCCGTTAACTATGGCTACACCTTC.

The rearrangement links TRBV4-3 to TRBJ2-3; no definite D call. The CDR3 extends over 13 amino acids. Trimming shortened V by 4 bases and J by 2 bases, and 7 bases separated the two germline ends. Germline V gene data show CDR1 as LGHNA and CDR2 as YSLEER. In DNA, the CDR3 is TGCGCCAGCAGCCCGTGGATCACAGATACGCAGTATTTT. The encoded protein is CASSPWITDTQYF.

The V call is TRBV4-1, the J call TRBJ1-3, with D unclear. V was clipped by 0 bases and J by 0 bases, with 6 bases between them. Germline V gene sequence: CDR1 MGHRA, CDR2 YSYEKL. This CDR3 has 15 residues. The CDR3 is CASSQDLYSGNTIYF. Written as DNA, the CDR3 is TGCGCCAGCAGCCAAGATTTGTACTCTGGAAACACCATATATTTT.

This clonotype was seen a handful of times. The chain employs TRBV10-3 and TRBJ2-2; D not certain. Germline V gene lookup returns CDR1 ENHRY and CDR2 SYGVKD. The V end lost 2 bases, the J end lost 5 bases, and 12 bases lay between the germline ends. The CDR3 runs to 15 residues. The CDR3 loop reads CAISETYGRTGELFF. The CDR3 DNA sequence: TGTGCCATCAGTGAGACTTACGGGCGGACCGGGGAGCTGTTTTTT.

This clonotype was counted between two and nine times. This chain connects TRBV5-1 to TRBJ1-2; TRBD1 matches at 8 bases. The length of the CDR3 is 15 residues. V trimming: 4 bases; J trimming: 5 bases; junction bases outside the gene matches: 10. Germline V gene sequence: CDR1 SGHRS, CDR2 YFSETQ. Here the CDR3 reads CASSPDRGAPYGYTF. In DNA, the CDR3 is TGCGCCAGCAGCCCCGACAGGGGCGCGCCTTATGGCTACACCTTC.

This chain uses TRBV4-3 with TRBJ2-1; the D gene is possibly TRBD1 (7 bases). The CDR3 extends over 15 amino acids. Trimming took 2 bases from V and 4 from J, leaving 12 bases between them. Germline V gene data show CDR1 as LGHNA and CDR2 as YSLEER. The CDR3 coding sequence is TGCGCCAGCAGCCAACACCAGGGGGGATACAATGAGCAGTTCTTC. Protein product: CASSQHQGGYNEQFF.

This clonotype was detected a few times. The CDR3 reads CASSLQAGGGNYEQYF. The CDR3 DNA reads as TGTGCCAGCAGCTTACAGGCGGGCGGGGGGAACTACGAGCAGTACTTC. The chain couples TRBV7-8 to TRBJ2-7, with 8 nucleotides matching TRBD2. This CDR3 contains 16 residues. J gave up 3 bases and V 2 bases, and 9 bases lay outside the gene matches. CDR1 is SGHVS, CDR2 FQNEAQ, per germline.

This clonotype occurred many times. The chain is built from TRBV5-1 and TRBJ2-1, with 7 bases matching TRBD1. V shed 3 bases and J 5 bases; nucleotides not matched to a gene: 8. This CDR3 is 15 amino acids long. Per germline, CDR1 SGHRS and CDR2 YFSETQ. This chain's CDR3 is CASSYGTGTDNEQFF. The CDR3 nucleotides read TGCGCCAGCAGCTACGGTACCGGGACAGACAATGAGCAGTTCTTC. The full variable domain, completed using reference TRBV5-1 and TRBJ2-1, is KAGVTQTPRYLIKTRGQQVTLSCSPISGHRSVSWYQQTPGQGLQFLFEYFSETQRNKGNFPGRFSGRQFSNSRSEMNVSTLELGDSALYLCASSYGTGTDNEQFFGPGTRLTVL.

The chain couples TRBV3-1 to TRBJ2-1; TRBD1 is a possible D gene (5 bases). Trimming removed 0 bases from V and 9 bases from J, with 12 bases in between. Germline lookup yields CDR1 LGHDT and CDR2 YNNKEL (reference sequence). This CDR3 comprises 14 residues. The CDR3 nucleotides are TGTGCCAGCAGCCAAGATAAAGGGGCCGGTGAGCAGTTCTTC. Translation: CASSQDKGAGEQFF.

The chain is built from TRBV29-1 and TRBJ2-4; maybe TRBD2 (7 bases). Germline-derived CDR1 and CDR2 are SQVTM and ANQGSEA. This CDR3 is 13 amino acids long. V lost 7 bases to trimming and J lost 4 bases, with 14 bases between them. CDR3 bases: TGCAGCGGCAGCGGGGACACTAAAAACATTCAGTACTTC. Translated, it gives CSGSGDTKNIQYF.

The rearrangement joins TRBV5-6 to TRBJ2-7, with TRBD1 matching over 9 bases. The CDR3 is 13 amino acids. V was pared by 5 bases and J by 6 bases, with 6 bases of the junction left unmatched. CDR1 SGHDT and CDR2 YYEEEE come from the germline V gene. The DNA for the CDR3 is TGTGCCAGCAGGTCCGGACAGGGGAGCGAGCAGTACGTC. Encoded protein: CASRSGQGSEQYV.

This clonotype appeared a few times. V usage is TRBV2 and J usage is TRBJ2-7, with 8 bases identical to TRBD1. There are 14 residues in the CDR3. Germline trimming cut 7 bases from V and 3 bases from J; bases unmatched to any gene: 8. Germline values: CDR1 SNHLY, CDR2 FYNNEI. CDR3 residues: CASTSGQGVYEQYV. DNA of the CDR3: TGTGCCAGCACCTCCGGACAGGGAGTCTACGAGCAGTACGTC.

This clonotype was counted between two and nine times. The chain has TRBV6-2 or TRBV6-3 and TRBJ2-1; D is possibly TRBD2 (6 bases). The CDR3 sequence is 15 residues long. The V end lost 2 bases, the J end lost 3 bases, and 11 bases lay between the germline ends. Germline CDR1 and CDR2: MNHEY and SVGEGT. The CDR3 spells CASSYGPGGYNEQFF. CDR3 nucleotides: TGTGCCAGCAGTTACGGACCCGGGGGCTACAATGAGCAGTTCTTC.

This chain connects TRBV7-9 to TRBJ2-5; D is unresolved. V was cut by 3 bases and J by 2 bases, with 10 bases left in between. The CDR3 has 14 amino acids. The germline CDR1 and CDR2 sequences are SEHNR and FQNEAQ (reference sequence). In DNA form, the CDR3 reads TGTGCCAGCAGCTTTAACCCGATGCAAGAGACCCAGTACTTC. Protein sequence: CASSFNPMQETQYF.

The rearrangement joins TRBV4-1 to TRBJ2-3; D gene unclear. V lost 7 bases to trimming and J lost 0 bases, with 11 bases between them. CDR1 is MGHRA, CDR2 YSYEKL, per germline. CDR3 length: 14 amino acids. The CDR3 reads CASKGPMSTDTQYF. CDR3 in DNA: TGCGCCAGCAAGGGCCCCATGAGCACAGATACGCAGTATTTT.

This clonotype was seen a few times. The CDR3 sequence: CASSRAGGYQETQYF. The CDR3 region has the DNA TGTGCCAGCAGTCGGGCGGGGGGGTACCAAGAGACCCAGTACTTC. The rearrangement uses TRBV5-4 and TRBJ2-5, with 9 positions matching TRBD2. Trimming removed 5 bases from V and 0 bases from J; junction bases left unmatched: 5. CDR1 is SGHNT and CDR2 is YYREEE in the germline V gene (reference sequence). This CDR3 is built from 15 residues. The full variable domain, rest sourced from reference TRBV5-4 and TRBJ2-5, is ETGVTQSPTHLIKTRGQQVTLRCSSQSGHNTVSWYQQALGQGPQFIFQYYREEENGRGNFPPRFSGLQFPNYSSELNVNALELDDSALYLCASSRAGGYQETQYFGPGTRLLVL.

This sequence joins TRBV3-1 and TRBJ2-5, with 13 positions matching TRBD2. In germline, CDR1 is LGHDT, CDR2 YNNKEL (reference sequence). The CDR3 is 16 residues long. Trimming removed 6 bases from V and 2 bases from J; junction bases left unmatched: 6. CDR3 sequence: CASRTTSGGAQETQYF. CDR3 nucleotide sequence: TGTGCCAGCAGGACCACTAGCGGGGGGGCGCAAGAGACCCAGTACTTC.

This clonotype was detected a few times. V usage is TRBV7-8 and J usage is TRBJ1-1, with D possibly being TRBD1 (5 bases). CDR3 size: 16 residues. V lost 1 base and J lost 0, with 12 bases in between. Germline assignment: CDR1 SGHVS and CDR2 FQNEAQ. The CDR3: CASSLEGVQMNTEAFF. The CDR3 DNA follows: TGTGCCAGCAGCTTAGAAGGGGTCCAGATGAACACTGAAGCTTTCTTT. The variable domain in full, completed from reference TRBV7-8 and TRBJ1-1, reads GAGVSQSPRYKVAKRGQDVALRCDPISGHVSLFWYQQALGQGPEFLTYFQNEAQLDKSGLPSDRFFAERPEGSVSTLKIQRTQQEDSAVYLCASSLEGVQMNTEAFFGQGTRLTVV.